The T cell receptor beta chain under discussion was sequenced for a study of CD8+ T cells in alopecia areata. Overall study findings and caveats: Within the top 100, expanded CD8+ clones significantly decreased with tofacitinib, as did scalp clonality.

Treatment here: oral pan-JAK inhibitor, 5-10 mg twice daily. Concerning this clone: No antigen is known for it.

Extraction of RNA preceded its reverse transcription into cDNA, which served as the sequencing template. Sequenced by immunoSEQ multiplex PCR; TCRdb stores in-frame clones only, minus some. The sample lists roughly 180,000 clones; less than 70% were seen once. The sequence was collected from a human donor with alopecia areata. Sample: CD8+ T cells sorted from blood, taken at week 24, from a patient treated with tofacitinib.

The CDR3 nucleotides read TGTGCCAGCAGCTGGTGGGCCATACCGGGACAGGGGATCTACGAGCAGTACTTC. Protein: CASSWWAIPGQGIYEQYF. The chain recombines TRBV7-8 with TRBJ2-7, with 10 bases matching TRBD1. Germline V lookup: CDR1 SGHVS, CDR2 FQNEAQ. The CDR3 contains 18 residues. J lost 3 bases, V lost 4 bases, and 15 bases had no gene match.